This T cell receptor beta chain was sequenced for a study of CD8+ T cells in alopecia areata. The CDR3 is 14 residues long. Trimming removed 5 bases from V and 5 bases from J; junction bases left unmatched: 9. The germline CDR1 and CDR2 sequences are GTSNPN and SVGIG (reference sequence). Treatment in this sample: oral pan-JAK inhibitor, 5-10 mg twice daily. RNA extraction was followed by reverse transcription into cDNA, which acted as the sequencing template. Produced via immunoSEQ multiplex PCR; TCRdb's table is partial and in-frame only. This sample carries 150,000 to 200,000 clones, roughly three fifths of them seen once, and the ten largest clones take roughly 12%.

The clonotype originates from a human donor with alopecia areata. The gene calls are TRBV30 and TRBJ2-3; 8 nucleotides match TRBD2. Here the sequenced sample was CD8+ T cells sorted from blood, taken at week 24, from a patient treated with tofacitinib. CDR3 region: CAWDRGGLIDTQYF. CDR3 nucleotide sequence: TGTGCCTGGGACCGCGGGGGGTTGATAGATACGCAGTATTTT.